The 21 T cell receptor beta chains below all came from one sample that was sequenced in a study of blood T cell repertoires in COVID-19. The assay was immunoSEQ multiplex PCR, and TCRdb's table has in-frame clones only and misses some. This table has roughly 100,000 clones, approximately 84% appearing once. Sequenced: peripheral blood. The origin of the receptors is a human donor in a cohort sampled during active COVID-19.

This rearrangement joins TRBV13 to TRBJ2-1, with 7 bases that match TRBD2. J was trimmed by 16 bases and V by 2 bases; bases with no gene match: 5. The CDR3 runs 11 residues. Germline V lookup: CDR1 PRHDT, CDR2 FYEKMQ (reference sequence). The CDR3 reads CASSLNGRRFF. DNA for the CDR3: TGTGCCAGCAGCTTAAACGGGAGGCGATTCTTC.

The chain links TRBV29-1 to TRBJ2-1; 7 bases fit TRBD2. The length of the CDR3 is 15 residues. From germline, CDR1 is SQVTM and CDR2 ANQGSEA. V gave up 5 bases and J gave up 4 bases; unmatched junction bases: 11. The CDR3 reads CSVLVVERGYNEQFF. The CDR3 DNA reads as TGCAGCGTTTTAGTGGTCGAGCGGGGTTACAATGAGCAGTTCTTC.

This rearrangement joins TRBV11-2 to TRBJ2-1; maybe TRBD2 (6 bases). CDR1 and CDR2 (germline): SGHAT, FQNNGV. This CDR3 has 13 residues. The V and J ends lost 3 bases and 6 bases respectively, with 9 bases between them. This CDR3 reads CASSFGDFNEQFF. The CDR3 DNA follows: TGTGCCAGCAGCTTCGGGGACTTCAATGAGCAGTTCTTC.

This clone was observed once. CDR3: CASSSPGQGYEQYF. For the CDR3, the DNA is TGTGCCAGCAGTTCCCCGGGACAGGGCTACGAGCAGTACTTC. This chain joins TRBV28 and TRBJ2-7; the match to TRBD1 covers 9 bases. The CDR3 sequence is 14 residues long. The V and J ends lost 4 bases and 3 bases, in that order; junction bases with no gene match: 4. Per the germline V gene, CDR1 is MDHEN and CDR2 is SYDVKM. Full variable domain (outside the CDR3, taken from reference TRBV28 and TRBJ2-7): DVKVTQSSRYLVKRTGEKVFLECVQDMDHENMFWYRQDPGLGLRLIYFSYDVKMKEKGDIPEGYSVSREKKERFSLILESASTNQTSMYLCASSSPGQGYEQYFGPGTRLTVT.

The chain uses TRBV6-5 and TRBJ2-1; 9 positions match TRBD2. The CDR3 totals 14 residues. Per the germline V gene, CDR1 is MNHEY and CDR2 is SVGAGI. The trim removed 6 bases at V and 6 bases at J, leaving 6 bases unmatched. CDR3 protein: CASRTAGGLNEQFF. CDR3 DNA sequence: TGTGCCAGCAGAACAGCGGGGGGTCTCAATGAGCAGTTCTTC.

This clone has just one count. J is TRBJ2-2 and V is TRBV2, with 12 nucleotides matching TRBD2. V lost 7 bases to trimming and J lost 4 bases; unmatched junction nucleotides: 16. The CDR3 is made up of 19 amino acids. CDR1 and CDR2 (germline): SNHLY, FYNNEI. In DNA, the CDR3 is TGTGCCAGCAAACCCCCCGTTAGACTAGCGGGAGCGAGCACCGGGGAGCTGTTTTTT. This gives the protein CASKPPVRLAGASTGELFF. The whole variable domain, filled in from reference TRBV2 and TRBJ2-2, reads EPEVTQTPSHQVTQMGQEVILRCVPISNHLYFYWYRQILGQKVEFLVSFYNNEISEKSEIFDDQFSVERPDGSNFTLKIRSTKLEDSAMYFCASKPPVRLAGASTGELFFGEGSRLTVL.

The chain recombines TRBV4-2 with TRBJ2-1; TRBD2 matches 7 bases. The CDR3 is 19 amino acids. Germline V gene data show CDR1 as LGHNA and CDR2 as YNFKEQ. The junction had 17 bases not matched to a gene; V was cut back by 4 bases and J by 2 bases. The CDR3 DNA reads TGTGCCAGCAGCCCCTCGGGTGGCGGGAGTTCTAATGCCTACAATGAGCAGTTCTTC. The encoded protein is CASSPSGGGSSNAYNEQFF.

J is TRBJ2-7 and V is TRBV5-1, with 10 nucleotides matching TRBD2. Unmatched junction bases numbered 4, after V lost 1 base and J lost 6 bases. This CDR3 region has 14 residues. Germline CDR1 reads SGHRS; CDR2 reads YFSETQ. In DNA form, the CDR3 reads TGCGCCAGCAGCTTGACTCTAGCGGGAGCCGAGCAGTACTTC. It yields the protein CASSLTLAGAEQYF. The full variable domain, completed using reference TRBV5-1 and TRBJ2-7, is KAGVTQTPRYLIKTRGQQVTLSCSPISGHRSVSWYQQTPGQGLQFLFEYFSETQRNKGNFPGRFSGRQFSNSRSEMNVSTLELGDSALYLCASSLTLAGAEQYFGPGTRLTVT.

The chain carries TRBV24-1 and TRBJ2-1; TRBD1 matches at 7 bases. Germline trimming cut 4 bases from V and 6 bases from J; bases unmatched to any gene: 11. Germline V gives CDR1 KGHDR, CDR2 SFDVKD. The CDR3 is 16 amino acids. The CDR3 sequence is CATSETDTGVGNEQFF. CDR3 coding DNA: TGTGCCACCAGTGAGACCGACACAGGGGTCGGCAATGAGCAGTTCTTC.

This chain connects TRBV2 to TRBJ2-2; D may be TRBD1 (5 bases). Trimming stripped 7 bases from V and 5 bases from J, with 20 bases between. The CDR3 runs 16 residues. CDR1 and CDR2 from the germline V gene are SNHLY and FYNNEI. The CDR3 reads CASTPLGRWGTGELFF. The CDR3 region has the DNA TGTGCCAGCACCCCGTTGGGGCGTTGGGGTACCGGGGAGCTGTTTTTT.

The chain is built from TRBV5-1 and TRBJ1-5, with D perhaps matching TRBD1 (5 bases). Between the trimmed V and J ends, which lost 4 bases and 4 bases, there was a span of 15 bases. CDR3 length: 15 amino acids. In germline, CDR1 is SGHRS, CDR2 YFSETQ. CDR3 DNA sequence: TGCGCCAGCAGCCCGACAGTGGGGTTGAATCAGCCCCAGCATTTT. Protein product: CASSPTVGLNQPQHF. The full variable domain, with the rest looked up from reference TRBV5-1 and TRBJ1-5, is KAGVTQTPRYLIKTRGQQVTLSCSPISGHRSVSWYQQTPGQGLQFLFEYFSETQRNKGNFPGRFSGRQFSNSRSEMNVSTLELGDSALYLCASSPTVGLNQPQHFGDGTRLSIL.

The chain recombines TRBV11-3 with TRBJ2-5; TRBD1 might be the D (6 bases). The CDR3 has 13 amino acids. V was shortened by 5 bases and J by 4 bases, with 11 bases between the two germline ends. In germline, CDR1 is SGHNT, CDR2 YENEEA. The CDR3 sequence: CASSPGDGETQYF. For the CDR3, the DNA is TGTGCCAGCAGCCCAGGGGATGGAGAGACCCAGTACTTC. The variable domain in full, with the rest retrieved from reference TRBV11-3 and TRBJ2-5, is EAGVVQSPRYKIIEKKQPVAFWCNPISGHNTLYWYLQNLGQGPELLIRYENEEAVDDSQLPKDRFSAERLKGVDSTLKIQPAELGDSAVYLCASSPGDGETQYFGPGTRLLVL.

CDR3 loop: CASSSARRSIYGYTF. CDR3 bases: TGTGCCAGCAGCTCCGCCCGGCGGAGTATCTATGGCTACACCTTC. The rearrangement joins TRBV7-2 to TRBJ1-2; D unclear. Deletions cut 4 bases from V and 4 bases from J, with 16 bases between. Germline V gene data show CDR1 as SGHTA and CDR2 as FQGNSA. The CDR3 loop spans 15 amino acids.

The rearrangement links TRBV19 to TRBJ2-2, with 10 bases matching TRBD1. This CDR3 has 15 amino acids. Germline V CDR1 and CDR2: LNHDA, SQIVND (reference sequence). Losses at the gene ends were 6 bases for V and 6 bases for J; bases not matched to a gene: 7. This CDR3 reads CASRTGTGASGELFF. For the CDR3, the DNA is TGTGCCAGTAGAACCGGGACAGGGGCATCCGGGGAGCTGTTTTTT.

The chain joins TRBV11-2 to TRBJ2-1; D is possibly TRBD2 (7 bases). The V and J ends lost 1 base and 9 bases respectively, with 19 bases between them. CDR1 and CDR2 from the germline V gene are SGHAT and FQNNGV. The CDR3 covers 16 residues. CDR3 nucleotide sequence: TGTGCCAGCAGCTTAGTGGGAGGGGGGGCAGGTGGTGAGCAGTTCTTC. As protein: CASSLVGGGAGGEQFF.

The rearrangement joins TRBV27 to TRBJ2-7, with a tentative D call TRBD1 (5 bases). Trimming removed 5 bases from V and 3 bases from J, with 14 bases in between. This CDR3 has 14 residues. Germline CDR1 reads MNHEY; CDR2 reads SMNVEV (reference sequence). DNA of the CDR3: TGTGCCAGCAGTCCCCTCGCCCAGGGCTACGAGCAGTACTTC. The encoded protein is CASSPLAQGYEQYF.

The V call is TRBV19, the J call TRBJ2-1, with D possibly being TRBD2 (6 bases). The germline CDR1 and CDR2 sequences are LNHDA and SQIVND (reference sequence). This CDR3 spans 16 amino acids. V was shortened by 1 base and J by 6 bases, with 16 bases between the two germline ends. The CDR3 coding sequence is TGTGCCAGTAGTATAGTCGGTAGGAGGGATGGCAATGAGCAGTTCTTC. Translation gives CASSIVGRRDGNEQFF.

This clone was recorded a few times. V and J are TRBV7-3 and TRBJ1-2, with 9 bases fitting TRBD1. The germline gives CDR1 SGHTA, CDR2 FQGTGA. This CDR3 has 13 residues. V shed 6 bases and J 8 bases; nucleotides not matched to a gene: 7. The CDR3 is CASSFTGGEGYTF. CDR3 sequence (DNA): TGTGCCAGCAGTTTTACAGGGGGCGAAGGCTACACCTTC.

The gene calls are TRBV24-1 and TRBJ1-4; D is possibly TRBD1 (6 bases). This CDR3 is built from 13 residues. CDR1 and CDR2 (germline): KGHDR, SFDVKD. Trimming stripped 6 bases from V and 8 bases from J, with 12 bases between. The DNA of the CDR3 is TGTGCCACCAGTCAGGGGACCTCCGAAAAACTGTTTTTT. This gives the protein CATSQGTSEKLFF.

The V gene is TRBV7-8, the J gene TRBJ1-4, with D perhaps matching TRBD1 (5 bases). The CDR3 is made up of 18 amino acids. Germline V lookup: CDR1 SGHVS, CDR2 FQNEAQ. V lost 2 bases and J 10 bases, leaving 26 bases between the germline ends. The DNA of the CDR3 is TGTGCCAGCAGCTTAAAACCCTGGGGCCAGTCTCGAACCGGAAAACTGTTTTTT. Its translation is CASSLKPWGQSRTGKLFF.

This clone ranks as medium-sized (0.01 to 0.1%). The chain recombines TRBV6-5 with TRBJ2-7; TRBD2 is a possible D gene (6 bases). Germline CDR1 reads MNHEY; CDR2 reads SVGAGI. Between the trimmed V and J ends, which lost 6 bases and 5 bases, there was a span of 20 bases. The CDR3 is 15 residues long. The CDR3 here is CASSHLRDNVDEQYF. The CDR3 region has the DNA TGTGCCAGCAGCCATCTGCGGGATAACGTTGACGAGCAGTACTTC.